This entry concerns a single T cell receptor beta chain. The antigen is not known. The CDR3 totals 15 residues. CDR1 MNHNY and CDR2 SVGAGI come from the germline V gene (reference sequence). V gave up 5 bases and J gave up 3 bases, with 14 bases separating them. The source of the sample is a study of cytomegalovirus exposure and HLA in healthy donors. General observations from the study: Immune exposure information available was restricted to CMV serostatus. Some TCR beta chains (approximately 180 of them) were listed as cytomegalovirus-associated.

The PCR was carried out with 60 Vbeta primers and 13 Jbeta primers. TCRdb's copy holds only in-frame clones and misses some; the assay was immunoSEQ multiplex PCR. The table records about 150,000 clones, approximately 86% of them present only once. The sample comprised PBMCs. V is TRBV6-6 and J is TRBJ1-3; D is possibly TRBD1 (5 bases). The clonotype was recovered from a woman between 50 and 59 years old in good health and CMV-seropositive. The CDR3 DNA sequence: TGTGCCAGCAGTCAAGCCCGGGGGAGTGGAAACACCATATATTTT. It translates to CASSQARGSGNTIYF.